This T cell receptor (beta chain) was found in a study of T cells in Graves' hyperthyroidism and ophthalmopathy. There are many counts of this clonotype. The investigators amplified TCR beta CDR3 regions from RNA transcripts. The HTBI primer set served for first-round RT-PCR of the TCR CDR3. TCRdb recomputed calls from the multiplex PCR reads with MiXCR, one row per CDR3 protein. The sample lists about 410,000 distinct CDR3 sequences, about 14% occurring once. The germline V gene has CDR1 MNHNS and CDR2 SASEGT. Between the trimmed V and J ends, which lost 7 bases and 1 base, there was a span of 11 bases. This CDR3 has 13 amino acids.

The rearrangement uses TRBV6-1 and TRBJ2-7; D remains unclear. The receptor's source is a woman in her 30s with Graves' ophthalmopathy. The sequenced sample was blood. The CDR3 is CASKESGSYEQYF. CDR3 nucleotide sequence: TGTGCCAGCAAGGAGTCCGGATCCTACGAGCAGTACTTC.